The 10 T cell receptor beta chains below come from one sample, sequenced in a study of T cells expressing NK-cell markers. From the 5' RACE reads, TCRdb lists one entry per CDR3 protein and no DNA. The sample table includes 120,000 to 150,000 distinct CDR3 sequences. The sample taken for sequencing was blood T cells: a sorted CD56 or NKG2C T cell subset, CD4+ or CD8+ T cells, or bulk PBMC T cells (not recorded which). The receptors were gathered from a man aged 18-30 years in good health.

The chain recombines TRBV14 with TRBJ2-5; TCRdb's D call, TRBD1, is unchecked because there is no DNA. The CDR3 spans 15 residues. The V gene's germline CDR1 is SGHDN and CDR2 FVKESK. The CDR3 reads CASSPGLESPETQYF.

The chain combines TRBV4-3 with TRBJ2-1; with no DNA, the TCRdb D assignment of TRBD1 cannot be verified. Germline values: CDR1 LGHNA, CDR2 YSLEER. The CDR3 runs 16 residues. The CDR3 spells CASSRGPGQVIDEQFF.

The rearrangement links TRBV7-3 to TRBJ2-1; the D call of TRBD2 rests on TCRdb alone, since no DNA is present to check it. This CDR3 is built from 22 residues. Germline CDR1 is SGHTA and CDR2 is FQGTGA. The chain's CDR3 is CASSLIRGLAGVSPYSNNEQFF.

The chain's CDR3 is CASSLKREGLGNEQFF. The chain uses TRBV5-1 and TRBJ2-1; TCRdb's assignment of TRBD2 cannot be checked, as there is no DNA. The germline gives CDR1 SGHRS, CDR2 YFSETQ. This CDR3 is built from 16 residues.

The rearrangement joins TRBV7-9 to TRBJ2-3; the D call from TCRdb, TRBD1, cannot be confirmed without DNA. Per the germline V gene, CDR1 is SEHNR and CDR2 is FQNEAQ (reference sequence). This CDR3 has 14 amino acids. CDR3 in amino acids: CASSFPGGEYQEYF.

The chain uses TRBV5-1 and TRBJ2-7. CDR1 SGHRS and CDR2 YFSETQ come from the germline V gene. The CDR3 sequence is 15 residues long. This chain's CDR3 is CASSYGRSVGYEQYF.

This chain joins TRBV4-2 and TRBJ2-1; the TRBD2 assignment by TCRdb is unverifiable without DNA. The CDR3 is made up of 21 amino acids. CDR1 is LGHNA, CDR2 YNFKEQ, per germline. Here the CDR3 reads CASSQDGTGATSGRAINEQFF.

The rearrangement joins TRBV12-3 or TRBV12-4 to TRBJ2-2; the D call of TRBD2 rests on TCRdb alone, since no DNA is present to check it. The CDR3 totals 18 residues. This CDR3 reads CASSSSRLAGGPGGELFF.

This chain links TRBV5-6 with TRBJ2-1; TCRdb selects TRBD2, and the lack of DNA leaves this call unchecked. Germline V CDR1 and CDR2: SGHDT, YYEEEE. The CDR3 spans 12 residues. CDR3 sequence: CASGTSAYEQFF.

This sequence joins TRBV5-1 and TRBJ2-7; as DNA is missing, the TRBD1 call by TCRdb cannot be tested. Germline loops: CDR1 SGHRS, CDR2 YFSETQ. The CDR3 loop spans 15 amino acids. The CDR3: CASTVRDRGLGEQYF.